The 7 T cell receptor beta chains below all came from one sample that was sequenced in a study of blood T cell repertoires in COVID-19. Using immunoSEQ multiplex PCR, the repertoire was profiled, and TCRdb retains in-frame clones only, with some absent. The sample has 120,000 to 150,000 clones; approximately 90% are singletons. Material: PBMCs or T cells enriched from blood (not recorded which). These receptors were collected from a woman aged 35 to 49 who had been exposed to COVID-19.

The rearrangement links TRBV29-1 to TRBJ1-4, with D uncertain. Trimming left V 4 bases short and J 8 bases short, with 14 bases between. The CDR3 has 13 residues. Germline assignment: CDR1 SQVTM and CDR2 ANQGSEA. CDR3 sequence: CSVAIGEREKLFF. The DNA for the CDR3 is TGCAGCGTTGCAATCGGGGAGAGGGAAAAACTGTTTTTT. The complete variable domain, with remaining parts taken from reference TRBV29-1 and TRBJ1-4, reads SAVISQKPSRDICQRGTSLTIQCQVDSQVTMMFWYRQQPGQSLTLIATANQGSEATYESGFVIDKFPISRPNLTFSTLTVSNMSPEDSSIYLCSVAIGEREKLFFGSGTQLSVL.

Here the CDR3 DNA reads TGTGCCAGTAGTATATGGGCAGCAATAGACTATGGCTACACCTTC. This gives the protein CASSIWAAIDYGYTF. The chain joins TRBV19 to TRBJ1-2; D is undetermined. Trimming left V 2 bases short and J 3 bases short, with 13 bases between. The CDR3 spans 15 residues. Germline loops: CDR1 LNHDA, CDR2 SQIVND (reference sequence).

The CDR3 reads CASRLTSGEETQYF. In nucleotides, the CDR3 is TGTGCCAGCAGATTGACTAGCGGGGAAGAGACCCAGTACTTC. The chain links TRBV5-4 to TRBJ2-5; TRBD2 matches 11 bases. The CDR3 consists of 14 residues. J lost 3 bases, V lost 5 bases, and 3 bases had no gene match. Germline V lookup: CDR1 SGHNT, CDR2 YYREEE (reference sequence).

V gene TRBV25-1 combines with J gene TRBJ1-2, with 7 bases matching TRBD1. CDR3 length: 14 amino acids. V lost 3 bases to trimming and J lost 8 bases; unmatched junction nucleotides: 9. From germline, CDR1 is MGHDK and CDR2 SYGVNS. The CDR3 nucleotides read TGTGCCAGCAGTGACATAGACAGGGTCGAGGGCTACACCTTC. Translated, it gives CASSDIDRVEGYTF.

This clone has only one observation. The chain employs TRBV5-5 and TRBJ2-7; the D gene is possibly TRBD2 (6 bases). CDR1 and CDR2 from the germline V gene are SGHKS and YYEKEE (reference sequence). V shed 2 bases and J shed 0 bases, with 9 bases lying between them. The CDR3 is 14 residues long. The CDR3 reads CASSFGGSSYEQYF. CDR3 bases: TGTGCCAGCAGCTTTGGGGGGAGCTCCTACGAGCAGTACTTC.

V usage is TRBV28 and J usage is TRBJ2-7, with D possibly TRBD1 on 5 matching bases. The CDR3 is 14 residues long. The V gene's germline CDR1 is MDHEN and CDR2 SYDVKM. The germline V and J ends were trimmed by 7 bases and 3 bases, with 16 bases remaining between them. In nucleotides, the CDR3 is TGTGCCAGCACCCTTAGGGGCAGAAACTACGAGCAGTACTTC. It is translated as CASTLRGRNYEQYF.

The V and J genes are TRBV5-6 and TRBJ1-4; 8 bases fit TRBD1. After removal of 3 bases from V and 7 bases from J, the junction contained 5 bases not matched to a gene. This CDR3 comprises 14 residues. The germline gives CDR1 SGHDT, CDR2 YYEEEE. The CDR3 bases are TGTGCCAGCAGCTGGGGGACAGGTAGTGAAAAACTGTTTTTT. Translation gives CASSWGTGSEKLFF.